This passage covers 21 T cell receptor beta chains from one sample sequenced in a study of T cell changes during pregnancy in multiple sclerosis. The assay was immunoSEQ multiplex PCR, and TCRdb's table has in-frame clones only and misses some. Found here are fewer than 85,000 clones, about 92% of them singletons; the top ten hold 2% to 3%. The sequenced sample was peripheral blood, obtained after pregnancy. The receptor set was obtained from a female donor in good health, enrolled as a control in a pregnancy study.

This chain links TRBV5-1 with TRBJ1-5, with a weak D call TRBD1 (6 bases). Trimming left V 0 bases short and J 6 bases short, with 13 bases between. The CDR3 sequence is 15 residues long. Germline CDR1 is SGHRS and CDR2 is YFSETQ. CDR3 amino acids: CASSLEGGSSQPQHF. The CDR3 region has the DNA TGCGCCAGCAGCTTGGAGGGGGGGTCAAGTCAGCCCCAGCATTTT.

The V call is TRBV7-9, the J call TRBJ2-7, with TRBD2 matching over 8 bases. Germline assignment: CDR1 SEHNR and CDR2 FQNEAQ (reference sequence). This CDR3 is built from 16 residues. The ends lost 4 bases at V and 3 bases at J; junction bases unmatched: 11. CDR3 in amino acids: CASSSLPAGEDYEQYF. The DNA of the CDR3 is TGTGCCAGCAGCTCGTTACCAGCGGGAGAAGACTACGAGCAGTACTTC. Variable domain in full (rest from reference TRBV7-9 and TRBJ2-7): DTGVSQNPRHKITKRGQNVTFRCDPISEHNRLYWYRQTLGQGPEFLTYFQNEAQLEKSRLLSDRFSAERPKGSFSTLEIQRTEQGDSAMYLCASSSLPAGEDYEQYFGPGTRLTVT.

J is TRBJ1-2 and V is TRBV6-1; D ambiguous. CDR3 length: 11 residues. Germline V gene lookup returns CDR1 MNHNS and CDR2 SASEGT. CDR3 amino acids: CGAVRDYGYTF. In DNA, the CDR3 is TGTGGCGCGGTTCGGGACTATGGCTACACCTTC.

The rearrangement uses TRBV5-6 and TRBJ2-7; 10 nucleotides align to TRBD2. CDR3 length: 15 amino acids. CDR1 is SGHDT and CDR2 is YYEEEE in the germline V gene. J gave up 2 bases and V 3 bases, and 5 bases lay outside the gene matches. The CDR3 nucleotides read TGTGCCAGCAGCTCTTCTAGCGGGAGTACCTACGAGCAGTACTTC. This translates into CASSSSSGSTYEQYF.

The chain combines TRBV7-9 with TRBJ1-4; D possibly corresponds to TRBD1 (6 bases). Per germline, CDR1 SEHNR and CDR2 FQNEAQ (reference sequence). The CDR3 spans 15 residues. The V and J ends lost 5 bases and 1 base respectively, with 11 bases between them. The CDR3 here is CASSRVRGTNEKLFF. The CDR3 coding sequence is TGTGCCAGCAGCAGAGTCAGGGGAACTAATGAAAAACTGTTTTTT.

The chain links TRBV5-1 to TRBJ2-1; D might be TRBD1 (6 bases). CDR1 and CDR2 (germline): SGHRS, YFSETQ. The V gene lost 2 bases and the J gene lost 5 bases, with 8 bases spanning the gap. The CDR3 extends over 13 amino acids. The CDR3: CASSFGQNNEQFF. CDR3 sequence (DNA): TGCGCCAGCAGCTTCGGACAGAACAATGAGCAGTTCTTC. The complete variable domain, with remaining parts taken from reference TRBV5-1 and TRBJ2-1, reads KAGVTQTPRYLIKTRGQQVTLSCSPISGHRSVSWYQQTPGQGLQFLFEYFSETQRNKGNFPGRFSGRQFSNSRSEMNVSTLELGDSALYLCASSFGQNNEQFFGPGTRLTVL.

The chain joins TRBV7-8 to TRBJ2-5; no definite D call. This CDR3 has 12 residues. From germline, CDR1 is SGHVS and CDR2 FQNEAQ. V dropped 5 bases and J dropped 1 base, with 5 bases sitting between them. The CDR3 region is CASSVLQETQYF. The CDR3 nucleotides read TGTGCCAGCAGCGTCCTCCAAGAGACCCAGTACTTC.

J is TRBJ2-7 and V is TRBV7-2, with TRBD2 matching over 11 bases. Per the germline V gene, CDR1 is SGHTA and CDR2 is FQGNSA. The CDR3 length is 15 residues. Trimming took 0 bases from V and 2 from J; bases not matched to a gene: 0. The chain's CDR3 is CASSLASGGAYEQYF. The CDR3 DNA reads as TGTGCCAGCAGCTTAGCTAGCGGGGGGGCCTACGAGCAGTACTTC.

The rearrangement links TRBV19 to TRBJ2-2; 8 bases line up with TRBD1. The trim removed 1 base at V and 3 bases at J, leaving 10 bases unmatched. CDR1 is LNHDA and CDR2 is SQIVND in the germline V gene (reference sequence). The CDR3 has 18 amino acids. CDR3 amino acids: CASSIGGDRHFYTGELFF. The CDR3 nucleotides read TGTGCCAGTAGTATAGGTGGGGACAGGCACTTTTACACCGGGGAGCTGTTTTTT.

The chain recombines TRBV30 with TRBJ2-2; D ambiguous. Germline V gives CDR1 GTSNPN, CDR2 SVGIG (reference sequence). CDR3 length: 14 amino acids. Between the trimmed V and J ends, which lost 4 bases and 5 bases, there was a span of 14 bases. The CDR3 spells CAWNPGLGTGELFF. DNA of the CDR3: TGTGCCTGGAACCCGGGTCTTGGGACCGGGGAGCTGTTTTTT.

Written as DNA, the CDR3 is TGCGCCAGCAGCCAAGAAATCGGGGGGTACACAGATACGCAGTATTTT. Its translation: CASSQEIGGYTDTQYF. The chain uses TRBV4-1 and TRBJ2-3; 7 bases map to TRBD2. The trim removed 0 bases at V and 2 bases at J, leaving 5 bases unmatched. Germline V CDR1 and CDR2: MGHRA, YSYEKL. This CDR3 is 16 amino acids long.

CDR3 in amino acids: CSAAGIYGYTF. In DNA, the CDR3 is TGCAGTGCGGCAGGGATATATGGCTACACCTTC. This chain connects TRBV20-1 to TRBJ1-2; possible D gene TRBD1, 5 bases. The CDR3 runs 11 residues. Germline values: CDR1 DFQATT, CDR2 SNEGSKA (reference sequence). The V end lost 6 bases, the J end lost 5 bases, and 10 bases lay between the germline ends.

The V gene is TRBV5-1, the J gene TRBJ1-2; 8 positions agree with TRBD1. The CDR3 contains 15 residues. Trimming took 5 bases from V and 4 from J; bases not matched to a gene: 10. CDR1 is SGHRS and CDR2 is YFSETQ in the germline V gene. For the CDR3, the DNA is TGCGCCAGCAGACCCGGGACAGGTATACCCTATGGCTACACCTTC. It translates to CASRPGTGIPYGYTF.

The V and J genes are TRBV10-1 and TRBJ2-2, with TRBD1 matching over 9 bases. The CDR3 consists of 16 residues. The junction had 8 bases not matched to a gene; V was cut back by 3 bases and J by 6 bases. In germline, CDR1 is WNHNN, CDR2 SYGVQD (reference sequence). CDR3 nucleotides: TGCGCCAGCAGTGACCCGGGGGGACAGGGTCCCGGGGAGCTGTTTTTT. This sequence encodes CASSDPGGQGPGELFF.

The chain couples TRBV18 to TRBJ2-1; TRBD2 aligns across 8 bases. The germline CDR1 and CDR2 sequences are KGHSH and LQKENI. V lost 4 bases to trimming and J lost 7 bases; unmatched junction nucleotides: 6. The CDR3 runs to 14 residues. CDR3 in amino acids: CASSLGRGRNEQFF. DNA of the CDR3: TGTGCCAGCTCACTCGGGAGGGGTCGGAATGAGCAGTTCTTC. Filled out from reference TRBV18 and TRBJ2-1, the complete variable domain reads NAGVMQNPRHLVRRRGQEARLRCSPMKGHSHVYWYRQLPEEGLKFMVYLQKENIIDESGMPKERFSAEFPKEGPSILRIQQVVRGDSAAYFCASSLGRGRNEQFFGPGTRLTVL.

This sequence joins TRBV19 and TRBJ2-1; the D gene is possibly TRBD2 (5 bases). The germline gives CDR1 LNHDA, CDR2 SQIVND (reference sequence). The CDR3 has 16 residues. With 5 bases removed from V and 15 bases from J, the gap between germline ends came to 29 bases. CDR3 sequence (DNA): TGTGCCAGTAGTCCCGACACAGTTCAGCGGATGGCCGGGCGGTTCTTC. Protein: CASSPDTVQRMAGRFF.

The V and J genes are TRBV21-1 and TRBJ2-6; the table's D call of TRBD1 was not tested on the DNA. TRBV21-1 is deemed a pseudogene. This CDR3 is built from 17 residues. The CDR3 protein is CASSPDRGVSGANVLTF. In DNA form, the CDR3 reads TGTGCCAGCAGTCCAGACAGGGGTGTCTCTGGGGCCAACGTCCTGACTTTC.

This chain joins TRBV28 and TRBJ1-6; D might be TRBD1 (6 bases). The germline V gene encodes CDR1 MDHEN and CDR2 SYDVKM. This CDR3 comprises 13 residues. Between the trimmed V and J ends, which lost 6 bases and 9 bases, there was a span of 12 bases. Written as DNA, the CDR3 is TGTGCCAGCAGGCCGGGACACCTTTCACCCCTCCACTTT. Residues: CASRPGHLSPLHF. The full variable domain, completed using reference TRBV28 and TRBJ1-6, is DVKVTQSSRYLVKRTGEKVFLECVQDMDHENMFWYRQDPGLGLRLIYFSYDVKMKEKGDIPEGYSVSREKKERFSLILESASTNQTSMYLCASRPGHLSPLHFGNGTRLTVT.

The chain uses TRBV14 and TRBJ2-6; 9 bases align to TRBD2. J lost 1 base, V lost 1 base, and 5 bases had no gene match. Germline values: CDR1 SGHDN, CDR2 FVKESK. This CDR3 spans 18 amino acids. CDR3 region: CASSQGGSGRSGANVLTF. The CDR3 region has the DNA TGTGCCAGCAGCCAAGGGGGTAGCGGGAGATCTGGGGCCAACGTCCTGACTTTC.

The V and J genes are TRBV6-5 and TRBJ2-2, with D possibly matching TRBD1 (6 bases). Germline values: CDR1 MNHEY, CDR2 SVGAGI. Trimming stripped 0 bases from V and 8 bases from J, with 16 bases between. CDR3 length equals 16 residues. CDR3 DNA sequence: TGTGCCAGCAGTTACTCCCGGACAGCCATCGGAGGGGAGCTGTTTTTT. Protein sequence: CASSYSRTAIGGELFF.

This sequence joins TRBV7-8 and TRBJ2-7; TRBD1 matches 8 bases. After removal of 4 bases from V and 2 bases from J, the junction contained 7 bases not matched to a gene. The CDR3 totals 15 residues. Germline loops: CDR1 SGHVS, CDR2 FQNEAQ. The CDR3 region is CASSSETGAPYEQYF. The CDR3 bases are TGTGCCAGCAGCTCCGAGACAGGGGCCCCCTACGAGCAGTACTTC.